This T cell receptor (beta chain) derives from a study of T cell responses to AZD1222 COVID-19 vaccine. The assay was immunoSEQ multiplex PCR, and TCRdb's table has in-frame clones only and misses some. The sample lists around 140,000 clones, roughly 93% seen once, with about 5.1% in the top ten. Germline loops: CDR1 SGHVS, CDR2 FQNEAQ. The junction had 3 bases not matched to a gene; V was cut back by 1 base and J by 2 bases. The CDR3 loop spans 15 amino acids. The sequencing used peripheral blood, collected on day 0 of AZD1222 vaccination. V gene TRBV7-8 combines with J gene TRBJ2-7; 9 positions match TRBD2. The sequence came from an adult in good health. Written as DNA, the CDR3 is TGTGCCAGCAGCTTAGGACGCGGGAGGGCCTACGAGCAGTACTTC. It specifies CASSLGRGRAYEQYF.